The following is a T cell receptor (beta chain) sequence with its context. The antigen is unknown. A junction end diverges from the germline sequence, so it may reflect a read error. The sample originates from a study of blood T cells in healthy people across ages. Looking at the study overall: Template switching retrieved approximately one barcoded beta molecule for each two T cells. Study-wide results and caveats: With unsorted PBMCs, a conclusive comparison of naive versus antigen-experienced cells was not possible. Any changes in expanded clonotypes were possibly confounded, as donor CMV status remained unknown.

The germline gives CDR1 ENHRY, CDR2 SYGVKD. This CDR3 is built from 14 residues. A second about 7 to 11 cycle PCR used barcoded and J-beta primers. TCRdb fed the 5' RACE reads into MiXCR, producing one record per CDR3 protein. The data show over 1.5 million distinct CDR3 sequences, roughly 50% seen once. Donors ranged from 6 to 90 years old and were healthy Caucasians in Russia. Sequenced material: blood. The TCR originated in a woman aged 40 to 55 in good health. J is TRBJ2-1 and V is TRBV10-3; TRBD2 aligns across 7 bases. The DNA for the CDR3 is TGTGCCATCAGAGCGGGACCGGAGAGAAATGGGCAGTTCTTC. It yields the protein CAIRAGPERNGQFF.